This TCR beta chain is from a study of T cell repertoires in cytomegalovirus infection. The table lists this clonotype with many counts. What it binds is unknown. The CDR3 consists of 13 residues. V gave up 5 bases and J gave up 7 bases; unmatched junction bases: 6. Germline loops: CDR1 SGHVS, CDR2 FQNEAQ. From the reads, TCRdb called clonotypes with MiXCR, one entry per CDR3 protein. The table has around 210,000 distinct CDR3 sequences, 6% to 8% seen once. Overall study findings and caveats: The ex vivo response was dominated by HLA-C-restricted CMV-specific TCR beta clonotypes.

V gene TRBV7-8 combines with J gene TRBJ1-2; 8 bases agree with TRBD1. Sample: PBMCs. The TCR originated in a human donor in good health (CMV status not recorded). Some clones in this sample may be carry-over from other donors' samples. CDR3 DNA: TGTGCCAGCAGCGAGCGCGGACAGGGTGGCTACACCTTC. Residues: CASSERGQGGYTF.